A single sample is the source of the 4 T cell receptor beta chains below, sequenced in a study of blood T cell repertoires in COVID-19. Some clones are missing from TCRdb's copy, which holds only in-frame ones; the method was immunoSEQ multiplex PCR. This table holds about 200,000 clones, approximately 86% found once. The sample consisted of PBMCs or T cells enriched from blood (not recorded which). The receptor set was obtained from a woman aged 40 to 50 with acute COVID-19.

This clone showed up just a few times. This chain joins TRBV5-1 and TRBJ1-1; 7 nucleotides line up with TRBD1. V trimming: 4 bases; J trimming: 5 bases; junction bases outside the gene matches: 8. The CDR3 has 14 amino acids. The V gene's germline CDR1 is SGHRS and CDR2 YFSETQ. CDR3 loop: CASSEQGMGTEAFF. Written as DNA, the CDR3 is TGCGCCAGCAGCGAACAGGGGATGGGGACTGAAGCTTTCTTT. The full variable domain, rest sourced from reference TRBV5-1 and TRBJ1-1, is KAGVTQTPRYLIKTRGQQVTLSCSPISGHRSVSWYQQTPGQGLQFLFEYFSETQRNKGNFPGRFSGRQFSNSRSEMNVSTLELGDSALYLCASSEQGMGTEAFFGQGTRLTVV.

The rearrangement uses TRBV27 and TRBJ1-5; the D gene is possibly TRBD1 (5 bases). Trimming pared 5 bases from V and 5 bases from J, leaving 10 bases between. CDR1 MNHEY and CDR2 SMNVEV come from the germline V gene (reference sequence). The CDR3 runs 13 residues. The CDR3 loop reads CASSIRAHQPQHF. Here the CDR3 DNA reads TGTGCCAGCAGTATCAGGGCCCATCAGCCCCAGCATTTT.

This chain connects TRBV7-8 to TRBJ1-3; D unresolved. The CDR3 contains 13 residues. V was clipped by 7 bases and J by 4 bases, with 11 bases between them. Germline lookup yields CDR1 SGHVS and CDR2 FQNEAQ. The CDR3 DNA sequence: TGTGCCAGCAAAGGAGAGTTCGGAAACACCATATATTTT. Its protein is CASKGEFGNTIYF.

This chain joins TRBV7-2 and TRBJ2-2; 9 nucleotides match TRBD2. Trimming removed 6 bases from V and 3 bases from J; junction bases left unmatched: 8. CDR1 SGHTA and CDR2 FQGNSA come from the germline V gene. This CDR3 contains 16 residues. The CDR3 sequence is CASRHLAGYDTGELFF. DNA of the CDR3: TGTGCCAGCAGACACCTAGCGGGATACGACACCGGGGAGCTGTTTTTT.